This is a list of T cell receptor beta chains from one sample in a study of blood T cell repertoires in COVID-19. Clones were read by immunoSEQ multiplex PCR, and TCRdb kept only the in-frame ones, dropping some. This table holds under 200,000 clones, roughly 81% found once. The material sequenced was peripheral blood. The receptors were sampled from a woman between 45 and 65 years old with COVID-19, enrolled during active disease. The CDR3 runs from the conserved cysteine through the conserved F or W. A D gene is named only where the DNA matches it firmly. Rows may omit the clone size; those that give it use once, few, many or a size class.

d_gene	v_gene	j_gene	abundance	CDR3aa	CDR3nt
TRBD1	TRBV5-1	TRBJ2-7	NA	CASSPGGTGAHEQYF	TGCGCCAGCAGCCCGGGAGGGACAGGGGCACACGAGCAGTACTTC
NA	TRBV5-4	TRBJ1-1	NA	CASSLYTGTSNTEAFF	TGTGCCAGCAGCTTGTATACCGGGACTTCGAACACTGAAGCTTTCTTT
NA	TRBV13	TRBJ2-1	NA	CASSLPLLNEQFF	TGTGCCAGCAGCTTACCCCTCTTAAATGAGCAGTTCTTC
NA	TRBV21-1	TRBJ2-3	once	CASRGSGAQTTDTQYF	TGTGCCAGCAGAGGGTCAGGGGCGCAAACCACAGATACGCAGTATTTT
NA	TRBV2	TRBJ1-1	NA	CASRDDTGGNTEAFF	TGTGCCAGCAGGGATGACACCGGGGGGAACACTGAAGCTTTCTTT
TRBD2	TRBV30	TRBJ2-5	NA	CAWSTGGASETQYF	TGTGCCTGGAGTACCGGGGGGGCCTCAGAGACCCAGTACTTC
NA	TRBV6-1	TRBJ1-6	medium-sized	CASSETGGSPLHF	TGTGCCAGCAGTGAAACCGGGGGTTCACCCCTCCACTTT
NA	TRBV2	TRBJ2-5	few	CASGRTEETQYF	TGTGCCAGCGGCCGGACAGAGGAGACCCAGTACTTC
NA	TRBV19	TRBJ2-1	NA	CASSISGQNNEQFF	TGTGCCAGTAGCATATCAGGACAAAACAATGAGCAGTTCTTC
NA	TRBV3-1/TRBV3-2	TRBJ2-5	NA	CASSQDFPGQQETQYF	TGTGCCAGCAGCCAAGATTTCCCAGGGCAACAAGAGACCCAGTACTTC
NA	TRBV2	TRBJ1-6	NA	CASNRDYNSPLHF	TGTGCCAGCAACAGGGACTATAATTCACCCCTCCACTTT
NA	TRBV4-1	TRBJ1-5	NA	CASSQGTDQPQHF	TGCGCCAGCAGCCAAGGTACAGATCAGCCCCAGCATTTT
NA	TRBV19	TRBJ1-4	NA	CASNQEGGVWTNEKLFF	TGTGCCAGTAACCAGGAGGGAGGGGTGTGGACTAATGAAAAACTGTTTTTT
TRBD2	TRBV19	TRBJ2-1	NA	CASSSLLAGAHNEQFF	TGTGCCAGTAGCTCTCTACTAGCGGGGGCGCACAATGAGCAGTTCTTC
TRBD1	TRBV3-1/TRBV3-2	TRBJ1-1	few	CASSGDRELNTEAFF	TGTGCCAGCAGCGGGGACAGGGAATTGAACACTGAAGCTTTCTTT
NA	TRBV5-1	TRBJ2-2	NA	CASSLDRVSTGELFF	TGCGCCAGCAGCTTGGACAGGGTTAGCACCGGGGAGCTGTTTTTT
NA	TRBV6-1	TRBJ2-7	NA	CASSEYSTYEQYF	TGTGCCAGCAGTGAATACAGCACCTACGAGCAGTACTTC
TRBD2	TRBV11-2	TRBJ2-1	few	CASSLSSLRAGPSGGEQFF	TGTGCCAGCAGCTTAAGCTCGCTGCGAGCGGGCCCTTCGGGGGGTGAGCAGTTCTTC
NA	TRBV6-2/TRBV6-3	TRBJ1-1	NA	CASSRESTKGWTEAFF	TGTGCCAGCAGTCGCGAATCCACGAAGGGGTGGACTGAAGCTTTCTTT
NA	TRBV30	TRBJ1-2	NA	CAWTPNRNYGYTF	TGTGCCTGGACCCCGAACAGGAACTATGGCTACACCTTC
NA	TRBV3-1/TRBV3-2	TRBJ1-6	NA	CASSQDQGGNSPLHF	TGTGCCAGCAGCCAAGACCAGGGAGGTAATTCACCCCTCCACTTT
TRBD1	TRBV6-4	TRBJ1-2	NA	CASSDWAGGMRGYTF	TGTGCCAGCAGTGACTGGGCAGGGGGTATGAGAGGCTACACCTTC
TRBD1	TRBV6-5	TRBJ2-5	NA	CASRTGGYQETQYF	TGTGCCAGCAGAACAGGGGGCTACCAAGAGACCCAGTACTTC
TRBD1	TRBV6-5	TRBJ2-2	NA	CASSSGQWNTGELFF	TGTGCCAGCAGTTCGGGACAGTGGAACACCGGGGAGCTGTTTTTT
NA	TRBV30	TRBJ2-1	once	CAWTVLRGRSNEQFF	TGTGCCTGGACCGTACTGAGGGGGAGAAGCAATGAGCAGTTCTTC
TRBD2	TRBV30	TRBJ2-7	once	CAWRATSGSYEQYF	TGTGCCTGGAGAGCAACTAGCGGGTCCTACGAGCAGTACTTC
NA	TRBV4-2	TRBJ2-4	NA	CASSQDGALVENIQYF	TGTGCCAGCAGCCAAGATGGTGCTCTAGTTGAAAACATTCAGTACTTC
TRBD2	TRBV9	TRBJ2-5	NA	CASSSSGGTPYQETQYF	TGTGCCAGCAGCTCAAGCGGGGGGACTCCGTACCAAGAGACCCAGTACTTC
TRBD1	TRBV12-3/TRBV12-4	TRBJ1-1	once	CASTLQGLGEAFF	TGTGCCAGCACCTTACAGGGGCTAGGGGAAGCTTTCTTT
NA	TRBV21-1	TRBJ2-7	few	CASSKESPDRGRIYHEQYF	TGTGCCAGCAGCAAAGAATCCCCGGACAGGGGGCGTATCTACCACGAGCAGTACTTC
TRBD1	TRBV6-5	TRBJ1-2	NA	CASSYSEGAFNYGYTF	TGTGCCAGCAGTTACTCCGAGGGGGCTTTTAACTATGGCTACACCTTC
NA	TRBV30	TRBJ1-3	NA	CAWSVGSSSGNTIYF	TGTGCCTGGAGTGTAGGGAGCAGCTCTGGAAACACCATATATTTT
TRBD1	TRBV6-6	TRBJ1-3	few	CASKLTGPGNTIYF	TGTGCCAGCAAATTGACAGGGCCTGGAAACACCATATATTTT
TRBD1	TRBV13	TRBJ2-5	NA	CASSLGRGRLETQYF	TGTGCCAGCAGCTTAGGCAGGGGGCGCCTGGAGACCCAGTACTTC
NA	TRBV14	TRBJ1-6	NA	CASSQVWASPLHF	TGTGCCAGCAGCCAAGTGTGGGCTTCACCCCTCCACTTT
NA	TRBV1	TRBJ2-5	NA	CTSSQPQPVGLAYGAGETQYF	TGCACCAGCAGCCAACCCCAGCCGGTGGGACTAGCGTACGGGGCTGGAGAGACCCAGTACTTC
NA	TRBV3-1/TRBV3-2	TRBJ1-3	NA	CASSQQRSGNTIYF	TGTGCCAGCAGCCAACAGCGCTCTGGAAACACCATATATTTT
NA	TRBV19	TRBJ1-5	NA	CASSIQSGVGQPQHF	TGTGCCAGTAGTATTCAATCCGGGGTGGGTCAGCCCCAGCATTTT
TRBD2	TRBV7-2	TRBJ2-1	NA	CASSLGAGVAEQFF	TGTGCCAGCAGCTTAGGAGCGGGGGTGGCTGAGCAGTTCTTC
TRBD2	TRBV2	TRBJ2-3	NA	CASRVAGGTDTQYF	TGTGCCAGCAGGGTAGCGGGGGGCACAGATACGCAGTATTTT
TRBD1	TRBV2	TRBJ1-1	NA	CASSEQGVDTEAFF	TGTGCCAGCAGTGAACAGGGGGTGGACACTGAAGCTTTCTTT
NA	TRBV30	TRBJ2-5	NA	CAWSVAVSQETQYF	TGTGCCTGGAGTGTAGCGGTATCCCAAGAGACCCAGTACTTC
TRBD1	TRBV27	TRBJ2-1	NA	CASSPLTGPYNEQFF	TGTGCCAGCAGTCCTCTGACAGGGCCCTACAATGAGCAGTTCTTC
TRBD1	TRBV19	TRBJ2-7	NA	CASSTTGQPYEQYF	TGTGCCAGTAGTACTACGGGACAGCCCTACGAGCAGTACTTC
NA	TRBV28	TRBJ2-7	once	CASSLSDTYYEQYF	TGTGCCAGCAGTTTATCCGACACTTACTACGAGCAGTACTTC
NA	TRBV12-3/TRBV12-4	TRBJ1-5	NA	CASSLQINQPQHF	TGTGCCAGCAGTTTACAAATCAATCAGCCCCAGCATTTT
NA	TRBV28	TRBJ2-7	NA	CASRRSSYEQYF	TGTGCCAGCAGAAGGAGCTCCTACGAGCAGTACTTC
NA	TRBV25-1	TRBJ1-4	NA	CASSAHSRGEKLFF	TGTGCCAGCAGTGCCCACTCAAGGGGGGAAAAACTGTTTTTT
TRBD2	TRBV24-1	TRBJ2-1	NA	CATSDTAGGPHNEQFF	TGTGCCACCAGTGATACCGCGGGGGGCCCACACAATGAGCAGTTCTTC
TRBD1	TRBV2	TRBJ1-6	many	CASSRGQEVTPLHF	TGTGCCAGCAGTAGGGGACAGGAGGTTACACCCCTCCACTTT
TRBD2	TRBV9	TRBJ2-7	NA	CASSVEGGGVHEQYF	TGTGCCAGCAGCGTAGAGGGCGGGGGGGTACACGAGCAGTACTTC
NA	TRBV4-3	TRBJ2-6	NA	CASSQDGAGSGANVLTF	TGCGCCAGCAGCCAAGATGGGGCAGGCTCTGGGGCCAACGTCCTGACTTTC
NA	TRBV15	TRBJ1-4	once	CATSTERRLDGEKLFF	TGTGCCACCAGCACCGAGCGAAGATTGGATGGGGAAAAACTGTTTTTT
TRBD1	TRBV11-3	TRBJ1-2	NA	CASSRQGWGYTF	TGTGCCAGCAGTCGACAGGGATGGGGCTACACCTTC
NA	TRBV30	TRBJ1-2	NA	CAWSVSTVDSGYTF	TGTGCCTGGAGTGTTTCCACGGTCGACAGTGGCTACACCTTC
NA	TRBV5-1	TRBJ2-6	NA	CASSFGGDSGANVLTF	TGCGCCAGCAGCTTTGGGGGCGACTCTGGGGCCAACGTCCTGACTTTC
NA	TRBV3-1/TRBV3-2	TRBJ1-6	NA	CASSPDGAHSPLHF	TGTGCCAGCAGTCCTGACGGAGCACATTCACCCCTCCACTTT
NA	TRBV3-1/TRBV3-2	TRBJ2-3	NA	CASSGGAIDTQYF	TGTGCCAGCAGCGGGGGGGCCATAGATACGCAGTATTTT
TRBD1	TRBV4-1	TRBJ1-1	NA	CASSHTGTGGEAFF	TGCGCCAGCAGCCATACCGGGACAGGGGGGGAAGCTTTCTTT